The 19 T cell receptor beta chains below were found in one sample sequenced in a study of cytomegalovirus exposure and HLA in healthy donors. Sequencing was performed with immunoSEQ multiplex PCR; in TCRdb, only in-frame clones are kept and a portion is missing. The table has roughly 120,000 clones, around 94% seen once. The specimen was PBMCs. These receptors all come from a woman in her late teens or twenties in good health and CMV-seronegative.

The chain employs TRBV7-3 and TRBJ2-3, with 7 bases fitting TRBD1. The CDR3 loop spans 15 amino acids. V was pared by 4 bases and J by 6 bases, with 10 bases of the junction left unmatched. Germline CDR1 and CDR2: SGHTA and FQGTGA. The CDR3 is CASSYRDRRGDTQYF. The CDR3 DNA is TGTGCCAGCAGCTATCGGGACAGAAGGGGCGATACGCAGTATTTT. The full variable domain, its missing parts supplied by reference TRBV7-3 and TRBJ2-3, is GAGVSQTPSNKVTEKGKYVELRCDPISGHTALYWYRQSLGQGPEFLIYFQGTGAADDSGLPNDRFFAVRPEGSVSTLKIQRTERGDSAVYLCASSYRDRRGDTQYFGPGTRLTVL.

The V call is TRBV5-1, the J call TRBJ2-1; 7 bases match TRBD2. This CDR3 region has 15 residues. Germline V gene lookup returns CDR1 SGHRS and CDR2 YFSETQ. Trimming cost V 6 bases and J 4 bases; bases outside gene matches: 10. This CDR3 reads CASNQGSGVYNEQFF. CDR3 DNA sequence: TGCGCCAGCAACCAGGGAAGCGGGGTTTACAATGAGCAGTTCTTC.

The chain links TRBV5-1 to TRBJ2-1; D gene uncertain. Germline V gene data show CDR1 as SGHRS and CDR2 as YFSETQ. The CDR3 sequence is 15 residues long. V shed 4 bases and J shed 8 bases, with 19 bases lying between them. The CDR3 spells CASSPLVSGWDEQFF. The CDR3 DNA is TGCGCCAGCAGCCCCCTCGTTTCAGGATGGGATGAGCAGTTCTTC.

CDR3 region: CASSPGQSYEQFF. DNA for the CDR3: TGTGCCAGCAGCCCGGGACAGTCCTATGAGCAGTTCTTC. The chain carries TRBV11-2 and TRBJ2-1, with 7 bases aligning to TRBD1. The CDR3 sequence is 13 residues long. The V segment lost 5 bases and the J segment 8 bases; nucleotides outside the gene matches: 6. Per the germline V gene, CDR1 is SGHAT and CDR2 is FQNNGV.

This chain links TRBV9 with TRBJ2-3, with TRBD2 matching 11 bases. The CDR3 contains 17 residues. V was clipped by 0 bases and J by 0 bases; unmatched bases: 3. Germline V gene lookup returns CDR1 SGDLS and CDR2 YYNGEE. CDR3 amino acids: CASSVEGLAASTDTQYF. For the CDR3, the DNA is TGTGCCAGCAGCGTAGAGGGACTAGCGGCTAGCACAGATACGCAGTATTTT.

The chain is built from TRBV7-9 and TRBJ2-1; 9 bases line up with TRBD2. The V segment lost 3 bases and the J segment 4 bases; nucleotides outside the gene matches: 4. This CDR3 spans 15 amino acids. Germline CDR1 reads SEHNR; CDR2 reads FQNEAQ (reference sequence). This CDR3 reads CASSLAGGPYNEQFF. The CDR3 region has the DNA TGTGCCAGCAGCTTGGCGGGAGGGCCGTACAATGAGCAGTTCTTC.

The chain has TRBV5-1 and TRBJ1-1; D not certain. The CDR3 totals 15 residues. Germline CDR1 reads SGHRS; CDR2 reads YFSETQ. Trimming removed 0 bases from V and 1 base from J, with 10 bases in between. In DNA form, the CDR3 reads TGCGCCAGCAGCTTGGTATGGCAGAAGAACACTGAAGCTTTCTTT. Amino acid sequence: CASSLVWQKNTEAFF.

The chain links TRBV4-1 to TRBJ2-2, with TRBD2 matching 7 bases. The CDR3 sequence is 15 residues long. The germline V gene encodes CDR1 MGHRA and CDR2 YSYEKL. V trimming: 5 bases; J trimming: 6 bases; junction bases outside the gene matches: 9. The chain's CDR3 is CASSIPAGRAGELFF. Here the CDR3 DNA reads TGCGCCAGCAGCATTCCGGCGGGGAGGGCCGGGGAGCTGTTTTTT.

The rearrangement joins TRBV6-5 to TRBJ1-1; D is unresolved. The CDR3 extends over 11 amino acids. The germline V and J ends were trimmed by 2 bases and 14 bases, with 12 bases remaining between them. CDR1 and CDR2 (germline): MNHEY, SVGAGI. For the CDR3, the DNA is TGTGCCAGCAGTTACGAGGGCCTCAGGTTCTTT. Its protein product is CASSYEGLRFF.

The rearrangement links TRBV15 to TRBJ2-3; the match to TRBD2 covers 8 bases. V shed 8 bases and J 3 bases; nucleotides not matched to a gene: 10. CDR1 is LNHNV, CDR2 YYDKDF, per germline (reference sequence). The CDR3 extends over 15 amino acids. DNA for the CDR3: TGTGCCACCTCGGGACTAGGCCGACATACAGATACGCAGTATTTT. It yields the protein CATSGLGRHTDTQYF.

V usage is TRBV5-1 and J usage is TRBJ2-2; 9 bases fit TRBD1. In germline, CDR1 is SGHRS, CDR2 YFSETQ. The CDR3 loop spans 15 amino acids. The V and J ends lost 5 bases and 5 bases, in that order; junction bases with no gene match: 7. As DNA, the CDR3 is TGCGCCAGCAGGAGGGACAGGGATTCAACCGGGGAGCTGTTTTTT. Translation: CASRRDRDSTGELFF.

The chain employs TRBV19 and TRBJ2-1; 7 positions agree with TRBD2. The germline V gene encodes CDR1 LNHDA and CDR2 SQIVND (reference sequence). With V trimmed by 4 bases and J by 5 bases, 8 bases remained unmatched. The CDR3 consists of 15 residues. CDR3 sequence: CASSTLALANNEQFF. Here the CDR3 DNA reads TGTGCCAGTAGTACCCTCGCACTAGCGAACAATGAGCAGTTCTTC. The whole variable domain, filled in from reference TRBV19 and TRBJ2-1, reads DGGITQSPKYLFRKEGQNVTLSCEQNLNHDAMYWYRQDPGQGLRLIYYSQIVNDFQKGDIAEGYSVSREKKESFPLTVTSAQKNPTAFYLCASSTLALANNEQFFGPGTRLTVL.

This chain links TRBV10-3 with TRBJ1-2, with D perhaps TRBD1 (5 bases). CDR3 length equals 14 residues. Per the germline V gene, CDR1 is ENHRY and CDR2 is SYGVKD. V was pared by 4 bases and J by 2 bases, with 11 bases between. The CDR3 here is CAISGVGVNYGYTF. The CDR3 DNA sequence: TGTGCCATCAGTGGGGTAGGGGTGAACTATGGCTACACCTTC.

This chain uses TRBV7-9 with TRBJ2-2, with D possibly matching TRBD2 (6 bases). Trimming removed 5 bases at V and 4 bases at J, with 11 bases between. The CDR3 loop spans 14 amino acids. CDR1 and CDR2 (germline): SEHNR, FQNEAQ (reference sequence). The CDR3 sequence: CASSPRGSTGELFF. The CDR3 nucleotides read TGTGCCAGCAGCCCCCGGGGGTCCACCGGGGAGCTGTTTTTT.

The CDR3 loop reads CASSPDRADTGELFF. Written as DNA, the CDR3 is TGTGCCAGCAGCCCTGACAGGGCGGACACCGGGGAGCTGTTTTTT. The V call is TRBV7-3, the J call TRBJ2-2; TRBD1 aligns across 7 bases. The CDR3 covers 15 residues. Germline V lookup: CDR1 SGHTA, CDR2 FQGTGA. V was pared by 5 bases and J by 3 bases, with 6 bases of the junction left unmatched.

V usage is TRBV11-2 and J usage is TRBJ2-7; 10 positions agree with TRBD2. The CDR3 contains 16 residues. Germline trimming cut 1 base from V and 3 bases from J; bases unmatched to any gene: 6. The germline CDR1 and CDR2 sequences are SGHAT and FQNNGV. CDR3: CASSLGTSGVYYEQYF. The CDR3, as DNA: TGTGCCAGCAGCTTAGGAACTAGCGGGGTATACTACGAGCAGTACTTC.

The chain combines TRBV9 with TRBJ1-1, with D possibly being TRBD1 (5 bases). Germline V gene sequence: CDR1 SGDLS, CDR2 YYNGEE. V lost 0 bases to trimming and J lost 5 bases, with 11 bases between them. The CDR3 is 14 residues long. The CDR3 region is CASSVGQGLTEAFF. The CDR3 nucleotides are TGTGCCAGCAGCGTAGGGCAGGGTCTAACTGAAGCTTTCTTT. The full variable domain, in which reference TRBV9 and TRBJ1-1 provide the parts outside the CDR3, is DSGVTQTPKHLITATGQRVTLRCSPRSGDLSVYWYQQSLDQGLQFLIQYYNGEERAKGNILERFSAQQFPDLHSELNLSSLELGDSALYFCASSVGQGLTEAFFGQGTRLTVV.

The chain is built from TRBV7-8 and TRBJ2-1; TRBD2 aligns across 7 bases. With V trimmed by 5 bases and J by 7 bases, 26 bases remained unmatched. The CDR3 is 20 residues long. In germline, CDR1 is SGHVS, CDR2 FQNEAQ. Here the CDR3 DNA reads TGTGCCAGCAGCCTCCGCGGGGTAGCGGGCCGGAACCGCCCTGGGAATGAGCAGTTCTTC. Protein: CASSLRGVAGRNRPGNEQFF.

The chain is built from TRBV6-5 and TRBJ1-5; D ambiguous. This CDR3 is built from 13 residues. The V end was cut by 0 bases, the J end by 7 bases, with 7 bases between. Germline V gene sequence: CDR1 MNHEY, CDR2 SVGAGI. The CDR3 sequence is CASSYSNSQPQHF. CDR3 coding DNA: TGTGCCAGCAGTTACTCGAACAGCCAGCCCCAGCATTTT.